This TCR beta chain came from a study of T cell responses to AZD1222 COVID-19 vaccine. The overall study: Second-dose recipients at about 4 or about 12 weeks were treated as one pooled group.

The assay was immunoSEQ multiplex PCR, and TCRdb's table has in-frame clones only and misses some. The sample lists around 120,000 clones; 80% to 90% were seen once. The CDR3 spans 13 residues. Germline assignment: CDR1 SEHNR and CDR2 FQNEAQ (reference sequence). V shed 8 bases and J shed 5 bases, with 12 bases lying between them. A note on this clone: Its target is unknown.

Regarding the study as a whole: The sample set comprised mostly white British donors with more females, and clonal diversity was possibly underestimated. At baseline, just a handful of AZD1222 recipients tested seropositive. Vaccine-related CD4 TCRs covered spike, predominating at 160-218 and 743-854.

The rearrangement uses TRBV7-9 and TRBJ2-2; no clear D. This TCR came from an adult in good health. Sequencing used peripheral blood, obtained on day 0 of AZD1222 vaccination. CDR3 sequence reads: CASPHQLTGELFF. The CDR3 nucleotides read TGTGCCAGCCCCCACCAGCTAACCGGGGAGCTGTTTTTT. Complete variable domain (other parts from reference TRBV7-9 and TRBJ2-2): DTGVSQNPRHKITKRGQNVTFRCDPISEHNRLYWYRQTLGQGPEFLTYFQNEAQLEKSRLLSDRFSAERPKGSFSTLEIQRTEQGDSAMYLCASPHQLTGELFFGEGSRLTVL.